Listed below are T cell receptor beta chains from one sample, sequenced in a study of T cell clonotyping in hematopoietic cell transplantation. Sequencing was performed with immunoSEQ multiplex PCR; in TCRdb, only in-frame clones are kept and a portion is missing. The sample lists about 49,000 clones, 65% to 90% occurring once. Material: peripheral blood mononuclear cells, obtained before stem cell transplant. The receptor source for this set is a man between 60 and 75 years old with biphenotypic leukemia. Some clones in this sample may be carry-over from other donors' samples. Each CDR3 is given with its conserved first and last residue. The D gene is left open where the match is weak. Clone sizes are given selectively: once, few, many, or a class where the clone is expanded.

cdr3_aa: CAWSALDRAGANVLTF
cdr3_nt: TGTGCCTGGAGCGCCCTGGACAGGGCTGGGGCCAACGTCCTGACTTTC
v_call: TRBV30
clone_size: .
d_call: TRBD1
j_call: TRBJ2-6

cdr3_aa: CASSLSGRETQYF
cdr3_nt: TGTGCTAGCAGCTTAAGTGGGAGAGAGACCCAGTACTTC
v_call: TRBV7-7
clone_size: few
d_call: .
j_call: TRBJ2-5

cdr3_aa: CASSYPALNQPQHF
cdr3_nt: TGTGCCAGCAGTTACCCAGCGCTCAATCAGCCCCAGCATTTT
v_call: TRBV6-6
clone_size: .
d_call: .
j_call: TRBJ1-5

cdr3_aa: CASSTSGTTNTGELFF
cdr3_nt: TGTGCCAGCAGTACTAGCGGAACGACGAACACCGGGGAGCTGTTTTTT
v_call: TRBV9
clone_size: .
d_call: TRBD2
j_call: TRBJ2-2

cdr3_aa: CASSSLKNTEAFF
cdr3_nt: TGTGCCAGTAGTAGTCTCAAGAACACTGAAGCTTTCTTT
v_call: TRBV19
clone_size: .
d_call: .
j_call: TRBJ1-1

cdr3_aa: CASSEAIENYGYTF
cdr3_nt: TGTGCCAGCAGTGAAGCGATAGAGAACTATGGCTACACCTTC
v_call: TRBV2
clone_size: .
d_call: .
j_call: TRBJ1-2

cdr3_aa: CASQTGENNEQFF
cdr3_nt: TGTGCCAGCCAGACAGGCGAAAACAATGAGCAGTTCTTC
v_call: TRBV19
clone_size: .
d_call: .
j_call: TRBJ2-1

cdr3_aa: CAIRQGDNEKLFF
cdr3_nt: TGTGCCATTAGACAGGGGGATAATGAAAAACTGTTTTTT
v_call: TRBV10-3
clone_size: .
d_call: TRBD1
j_call: TRBJ1-4

cdr3_aa: CASSEGETQYF
cdr3_nt: TGTGCCAGCAGTGAAGGGGAGACCCAGTACTTC
v_call: TRBV2
clone_size: .
d_call: .
j_call: TRBJ2-5

cdr3_aa: CASTVTNTGELFF
cdr3_nt: TGCGCCAGCACGGTCACGAACACCGGGGAGCTGTTTTTT
v_call: TRBV5-1
clone_size: .
d_call: .
j_call: TRBJ2-2

cdr3_aa: CASSFGLAGDTGELFF
cdr3_nt: TGTGCCAGCAGCTTCGGACTAGCGGGAGACACCGGGGAGCTGTTTTTT
v_call: TRBV14
clone_size: .
d_call: TRBD2
j_call: TRBJ2-2

cdr3_aa: CASNPGLANTGELFF
cdr3_nt: TGTGCCAGCAACCCGGGACTAGCTAACACCGGGGAGCTGTTTTTT
v_call: TRBV11-2
clone_size: .
d_call: TRBD2
j_call: TRBJ2-2

cdr3_aa: CASSLNQVAFF
cdr3_nt: TGTGCCAGCAGCTTAAATCAGGTGGCTTTCTTT
v_call: TRBV7-8
clone_size: .
d_call: .
j_call: TRBJ1-1

cdr3_aa: CATSAGTAAYEQYF
cdr3_nt: TGTGCCACCAGCGCCGGGACAGCAGCCTACGAGCAGTACTTC
v_call: TRBV15
clone_size: .
d_call: TRBD1
j_call: TRBJ2-7

cdr3_aa: CASSELSGNIEQYF
cdr3_nt: TGTGCCAGCAGTGAACTTAGCGGGAATATCGAGCAGTACTTC
v_call: TRBV6-1
clone_size: .
d_call: TRBD2
j_call: TRBJ2-7

cdr3_aa: CASSRTGGFSGANVLTF
cdr3_nt: TGTGCCAGTTCCAGGACAGGGGGATTCTCTGGGGCCAACGTCCTGACTTTC
v_call: TRBV19
clone_size: .
d_call: TRBD1
j_call: TRBJ2-6

cdr3_aa: CAWSVDPYLKTQYF
cdr3_nt: TGTGCCTGGAGTGTAGACCCGTATCTAAAGACCCAGTACTTC
v_call: TRBV30
clone_size: few
d_call: .
j_call: TRBJ2-5

cdr3_aa: CASSSKDREWKEKLFF
cdr3_nt: TGTGCCAGCAGCTCCAAGGACAGAGAGTGGAAAGAAAAACTGTTTTTT
v_call: TRBV5-6
clone_size: .
d_call: .
j_call: TRBJ1-4

cdr3_aa: CASSPNGAFDEKLFF
cdr3_nt: TGTGCCAGCAGCCCGAACGGGGCATTCGACGAAAAACTGTTTTTT
v_call: TRBV7-8
clone_size: .
d_call: .
j_call: TRBJ1-4

cdr3_aa: CASRRTGSSYEQYF
cdr3_nt: TGTGCCAGCAGGAGGACGGGAAGCTCCTACGAGCAGTACTTC
v_call: TRBV2
clone_size: once
d_call: .
j_call: TRBJ2-7

cdr3_aa: CASTRDPGELFF
cdr3_nt: TGTGCCAGCACCCGGGATCCCGGGGAGCTGTTTTTT
v_call: TRBV28
clone_size: .
d_call: .
j_call: TRBJ2-2

cdr3_aa: CASPRAQGDGYTF
cdr3_nt: TGTGCCAGCCCCAGGGCCCAAGGTGATGGCTACACCTTC
v_call: TRBV18
clone_size: .
d_call: .
j_call: TRBJ1-2

cdr3_aa: CASSQLRGTEAFF
cdr3_nt: TGCGCCAGCAGCCAACTCCGGGGCACTGAAGCTTTCTTT
v_call: TRBV4-3
clone_size: few
d_call: .
j_call: TRBJ1-1

cdr3_aa: CASGGETGSYEQYF
cdr3_nt: TGTGCCAGCGGAGGTGAGACAGGGTCCTACGAGCAGTACTTC
v_call: TRBV2
clone_size: .
d_call: TRBD1
j_call: TRBJ2-7

cdr3_aa: CASSYNREGQPQHF
cdr3_nt: TGCGCCAGCAGCTATAACAGGGAAGGTCAGCCCCAGCATTTT
v_call: TRBV4-1
clone_size: .
d_call: .
j_call: TRBJ1-5